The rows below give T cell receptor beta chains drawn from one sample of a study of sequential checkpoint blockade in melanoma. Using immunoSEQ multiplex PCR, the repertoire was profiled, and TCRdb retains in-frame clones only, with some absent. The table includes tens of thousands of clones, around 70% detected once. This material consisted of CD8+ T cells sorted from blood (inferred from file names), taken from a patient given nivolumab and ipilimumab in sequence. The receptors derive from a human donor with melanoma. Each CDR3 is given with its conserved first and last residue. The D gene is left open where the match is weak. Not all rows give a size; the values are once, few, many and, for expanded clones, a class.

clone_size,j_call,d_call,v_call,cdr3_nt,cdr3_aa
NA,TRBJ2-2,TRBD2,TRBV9,TGTGCCAGCAGCGGTGGGGGGGTGGACACCGGGGAGCTGTTTTTT,CASSGGGVDTGELFF
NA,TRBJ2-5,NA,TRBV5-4,TGTGCCAGCAGCTGGGGAGGTGGGGAGACCCAGTACTTC,CASSWGGGETQYF
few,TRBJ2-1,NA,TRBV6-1,TGTGCCAGCAGACCCGCAGGGTATGAGCAGTTCTTC,CASRPAGYEQFF
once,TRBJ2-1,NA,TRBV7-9,TGTGCCAGCAGGAGAGGAAATGAGCAGTTCTTC,CASRRGNEQFF
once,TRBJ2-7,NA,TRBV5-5,TGTGCCAGCAGCTTGGGGGGGCCGGGGTCCTACGAGCAGTACTTC,CASSLGGPGSYEQYF
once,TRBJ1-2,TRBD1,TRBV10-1,TGCGCCAGCAGTGAGCCCCTCGACAGGGGTGGGCATGGCTACACCTTC,CASSEPLDRGGHGYTF
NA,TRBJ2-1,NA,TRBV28,TGTGCCAGCACGATTGGAGGGGCAATCTACAATGAGCAGTTCTTC,CASTIGGAIYNEQFF
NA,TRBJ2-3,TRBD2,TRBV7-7,TGTGCCAGCAGCTTAGACCTAGCGGGGGGCGAGGGTACGCAGTATTTT,CASSLDLAGGEGTQYF
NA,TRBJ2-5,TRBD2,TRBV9,TGTGCCAGCAGCGTCACTACTGGACTAGCGGGGGGGGAGACCCAGTACTTC,CASSVTTGLAGGETQYF
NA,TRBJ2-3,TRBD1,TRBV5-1,TGCGCCAGCAGCGCAGGGACAGGGAACACAGATACGCAGTATTTT,CASSAGTGNTDTQYF
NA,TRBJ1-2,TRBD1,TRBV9,TGTGCCAGCAGCAGTTGGGACAGCCCTAACTATGGCTACACCTTC,CASSSWDSPNYGYTF
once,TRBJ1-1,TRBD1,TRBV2,TGTGCCAGCAGTGAAAACAGGGGGATGAACACTGAAGCTTTCTTT,CASSENRGMNTEAFF
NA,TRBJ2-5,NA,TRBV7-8,TGTGCCAGCAGCTTAGACGGTAGCGCAGAGACCCAGTACTTC,CASSLDGSAETQYF
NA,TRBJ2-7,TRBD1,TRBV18,TGTGCCAGCTCCCCCCCCGGACAGGACCCCTACGAGCAGTACTTC,CASSPPGQDPYEQYF
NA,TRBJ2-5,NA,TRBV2,TGTGCCACCTCGGCGATGGAGGGTTTGTACCAAGAGACCCAGTACTTC,CATSAMEGLYQETQYF
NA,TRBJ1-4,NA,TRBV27,TGTGCCAGCAGCCCACAGGCGGGGAATGAAAAACTGTTTTTT,CASSPQAGNEKLFF
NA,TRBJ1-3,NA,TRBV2,TGTGCCAGCAGCCGAACAGAGATCTCTGGAAACACCATATATTTT,CASSRTEISGNTIYF
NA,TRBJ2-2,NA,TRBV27,TGTGCCAGCACCTGGAGGCGGGGGCCCGGGGAGCTGTTTTTT,CASTWRRGPGELFF
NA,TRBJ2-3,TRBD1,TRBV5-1,TGCGCCAGCAGCTTGGGAACAGGGGGCACCACAGATACGCAGTATTTT,CASSLGTGGTTDTQYF
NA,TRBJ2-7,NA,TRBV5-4,TGTGCCAGCAGCTTAGACAGGCTAAACTCCTACGAGCAGTACTTC,CASSLDRLNSYEQYF
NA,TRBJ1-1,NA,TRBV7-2,TGTGCCAGCAGCTTAGTTGGGGGCGGGGGCGAGGGGGGAGCTTTCTTT,CASSLVGGGGEGGAFF
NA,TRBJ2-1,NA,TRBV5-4,TGTGCCAGCAGCCGGGGCAATGAGCAGTTCTTC,CASSRGNEQFF
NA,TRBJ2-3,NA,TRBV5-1,TGCGCCAGCAGCTCGGACAGTTACACAGATACGCAGTATTTT,CASSSDSYTDTQYF
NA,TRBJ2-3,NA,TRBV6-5,TGTGCCAGCAGTTATGAGCCGGGTGCTAGCACAGATACGCAGTATTTT,CASSYEPGASTDTQYF
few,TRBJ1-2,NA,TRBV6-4,TGTGCCAGCAGTCTATCAGGGGAAAGCCATGGCTACACCTTC,CASSLSGESHGYTF
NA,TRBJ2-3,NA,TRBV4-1,TGTGCCAGCAGCCAGAGAAAGAGCGACACAGATACGCAGTATTTT,CASSQRKSDTDTQYF
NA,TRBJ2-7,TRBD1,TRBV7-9,TGTGCCAGCAGCTTAGACAGGGGAGTCGGGGTCTCCTACGAGCAGTACTTC,CASSLDRGVGVSYEQYF
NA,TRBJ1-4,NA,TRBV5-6,TGTGCCAGCAGCTTCGGAGCACATGAAAAACTGTTTTTT,CASSFGAHEKLFF
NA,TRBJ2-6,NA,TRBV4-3,TGCGCCAGCAGCCCTACAGGATCTGGGGCCAACGTCCTGACTTTC,CASSPTGSGANVLTF
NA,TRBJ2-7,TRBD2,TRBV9,TGTGCCAGCAGCGTAGCGGGTAGCGGGGGGACCTACGAGCAGTACTTC,CASSVAGSGGTYEQYF
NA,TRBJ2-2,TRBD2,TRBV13,TGTGCCAGCAGCTTCGGACTAGGGTACGGGGAGCTGTTTTTT,CASSFGLGYGELFF
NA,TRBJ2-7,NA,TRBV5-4,TGTGCCAGCAGCCCCGGCCCTCGCGGGCCCTACGAGCAGTACTTC,CASSPGPRGPYEQYF
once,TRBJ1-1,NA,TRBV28,TGTGCCAGCAGTTTGGGACTTATGATGAACACTGAAGCTTTCTTT,CASSLGLMMNTEAFF
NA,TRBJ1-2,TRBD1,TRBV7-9,TGTGCCAGCTGGGGACAGGGGGACTATGGCTACACCTTC,CASWGQGDYGYTF
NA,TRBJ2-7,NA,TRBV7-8,TGTGCCAGCAGCCTCCTTGCGGTCCACGAGCAGTACTTC,CASSLLAVHEQYF
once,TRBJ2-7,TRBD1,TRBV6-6,TGTGCCAGCAGAGAAGAGGGACAGGGTGAACTCGAGCAGTACTTC,CASREEGQGELEQYF
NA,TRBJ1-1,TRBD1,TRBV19,TGTGCCAGTAGTATGCAGGGGGCGAGTGAAGCTTTCTTT,CASSMQGASEAFF
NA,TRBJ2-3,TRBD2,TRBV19,TGTGCCAGTAGGCAGCGGGGGACTAGCACAGATACGCAGTATTTT,CASRQRGTSTDTQYF
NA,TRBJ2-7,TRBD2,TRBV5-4,TGTGCCAGCAGCGACCCGCAGGGAGGGGATACCTACGAGCAGTACTTC,CASSDPQGGDTYEQYF
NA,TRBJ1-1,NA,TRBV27,TGTGCCAGCAGTTTGACAACGGCGAACACTGAGGCTTTCTTT,CASSLTTANTEAFF
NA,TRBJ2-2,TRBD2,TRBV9,TGTGCCAGCAGCGTAGGGCTAGCGGGGGGCCAAGGGGAGCTGTTTTTT,CASSVGLAGGQGELFF
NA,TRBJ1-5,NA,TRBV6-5,TGTGCCAGCGTCCCAGACAGATGGTATCAGCCCCAGCATTTT,CASVPDRWYQPQHF
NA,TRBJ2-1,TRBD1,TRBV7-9,TGTGCCAGCAGCCCGACAGGGGGTTACAATGAGCAGTTCTTC,CASSPTGGYNEQFF
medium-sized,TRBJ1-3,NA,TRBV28,TGTGCCAGCAGTTATCGGGGATACACCATATATTTT,CASSYRGYTIYF
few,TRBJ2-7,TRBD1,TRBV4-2,TGTGCCAACCAAAACAGGGGGCGCAACGAGCAGTACTTC,CANQNRGRNEQYF
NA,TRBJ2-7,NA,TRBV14,TGTGCCAGCGGCGACAGGTCTTACGAGCAGTACTTC,CASGDRSYEQYF
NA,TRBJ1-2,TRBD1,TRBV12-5,TGTGCTAGTGGTTTGACAGGACAGGGGCGGCATGGCTACACCTTC,CASGLTGQGRHGYTF
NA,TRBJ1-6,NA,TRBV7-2,TGTGCCAGCAGGGGGGCGTTGAGTAATTCACCCCTCCACTTT,CASRGALSNSPLHF
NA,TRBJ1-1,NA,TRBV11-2,TGTGCCAGCAGCCCGACAGACCGACTGAACACTGAAGCTTTCTTT,CASSPTDRLNTEAFF
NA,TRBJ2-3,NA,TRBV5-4,TGTGCCAGCAGCCCGTCCCGTGGGGGCCCAGATACGCAGTATTTT,CASSPSRGGPDTQYF